This T cell receptor beta chain was captured by sequencing in a study of blood T cell repertoires in COVID-19. V shed 0 bases and J shed 4 bases, with 13 bases lying between them. Germline lookup yields CDR1 MGHRA and CDR2 YSYEKL. This CDR3 region has 16 residues. Original analysis: Estimates of nucleated cell counts were drawn from the amplification of reference gene primers. Assay used: immunoSEQ multiplex PCR; TCRdb lists only in-frame clones, some missing. V and J calls and clone size are as listed in that table; D and trimming were resolved from the DNA. The table lists approximately 450,000 clones, roughly 90% of them singletons.

The V call is TRBV4-1, the J call TRBJ2-1; D might be TRBD1 (6 bases). The sequence came from a woman aged 25 to 39 with acute or convalescent COVID-19. The specimen was peripheral blood. This chain's CDR3 is CASSQDLAGAYNEQFF. In DNA, the CDR3 is TGCGCCAGCAGCCAAGATTTAGCAGGGGCTTACAATGAGCAGTTCTTC.